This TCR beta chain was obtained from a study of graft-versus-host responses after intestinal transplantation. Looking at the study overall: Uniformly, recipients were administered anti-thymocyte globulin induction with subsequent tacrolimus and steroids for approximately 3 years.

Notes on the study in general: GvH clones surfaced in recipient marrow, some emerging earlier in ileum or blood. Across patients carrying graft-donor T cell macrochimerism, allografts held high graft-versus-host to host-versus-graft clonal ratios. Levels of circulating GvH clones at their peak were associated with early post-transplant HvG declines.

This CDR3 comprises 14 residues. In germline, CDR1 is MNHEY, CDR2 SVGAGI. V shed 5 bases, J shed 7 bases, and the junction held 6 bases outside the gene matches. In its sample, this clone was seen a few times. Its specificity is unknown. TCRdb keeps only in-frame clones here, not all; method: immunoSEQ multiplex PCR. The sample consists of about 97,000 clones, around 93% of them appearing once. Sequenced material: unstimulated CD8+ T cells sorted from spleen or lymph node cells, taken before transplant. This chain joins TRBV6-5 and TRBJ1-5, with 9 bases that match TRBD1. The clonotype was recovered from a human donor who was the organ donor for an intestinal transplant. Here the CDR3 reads CASSETGGHQPQHF. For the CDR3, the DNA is TGTGCCAGCAGTGAAACAGGGGGCCACCAGCCCCAGCATTTT.